What follows describes a single T cell receptor beta chain. TCRdb re-called the 5' RACE reads, yielding one record per CDR3 amino acid sequence without DNA. The sample totals over 350,000 distinct CDR3 sequences; its top ten clones hold about 2.5%. These data belong to a study of monozygotic twins with inflammatory bowel disease. The CDR3 covers 15 residues. Germline V CDR1 and CDR2: SGHDT, YYEEEE. The sequenced sample was blood. J is TRBJ1-4 and V is TRBV5-6. The source is a human donor with ulcerative colitis or Crohn's disease, or a healthy co-twin of an affected twin (not recorded which). CDR3 sequence: CASSRIGADNEKLFF.